This T cell receptor beta chain was sequenced during a study of T cells in Graves' hyperthyroidism and ophthalmopathy. J gave up 6 bases and V 5 bases, and 4 bases lay outside the gene matches. There are 15 residues in the CDR3. Germline CDR1 and CDR2: SGHAT and FQNNGV. Amplified TCR beta CDR3 regions derived from RNA transcripts. The TCR CDR3 first-round RT-PCR relied on the HTBI primer set. Each CDR3 protein gets one entry after TCRdb re-called the multiplex PCR reads with MiXCR. This sample has roughly 420,000 distinct CDR3 sequences, with 15% to 18% found just once. The sample holds many counts of this clonotype.

The V call is TRBV11-2, the J call TRBJ2-1, with 13 nucleotides matching TRBD2. The TCR was taken from a woman younger than 35 with Graves' hyperthyroidism. Sequenced sample: blood. The CDR3 bases are TGTGCCAGCAGCATACTAGCGGGGGGGGGCAATGAGCAGTTCTTC. The encoded protein is CASSILAGGGNEQFF.